This note documents a single T cell receptor (beta chain) sequence. This sample was taken from a study of T cell responses to AZD1222 COVID-19 vaccine. V was pared by 3 bases and J by 4 bases, with 8 bases of the junction left unmatched. The CDR3 runs 15 residues. Per germline, CDR1 KGHSH and CDR2 LQKENI. TCRdb's copy holds only in-frame clones and misses some; the assay was immunoSEQ multiplex PCR. The table has 170,000 or so clones, over 75% seen once. The clonotype comes from an adult in good health. The gene calls are TRBV18 and TRBJ2-7, with 8 bases that match TRBD2. Sequencing was performed on peripheral blood, taken on day 0 of AZD1222 vaccination. CDR3 loop: CASSPPRGGRYEQYF. Here the CDR3 DNA reads TGTGCCAGCTCACCCCCTCGGGGGGGTAGGTACGAGCAGTACTTC. Full variable domain (rest looked up from reference TRBV18 and TRBJ2-7): NAGVMQNPRHLVRRRGQEARLRCSPMKGHSHVYWYRQLPEEGLKFMVYLQKENIIDESGMPKERFSAEFPKEGPSILRIQQVVRGDSAAYFCASSPPRGGRYEQYFGPGTRLTVT.